Below, 15 T cell receptor beta chains from the same sample are listed, as sequenced in a study of spatial heterogeneity in lung cancer. Points from the study as a whole: Mutation counts in tumors were tracked by counts of expanded intratumoral alpha and beta TCRs.

Documented time point: sample taken at primary tumor resection. These TCRs' antigens remain unknown. TCRdb re-called the 5' RACE reads with MiXCR, one entry per CDR3 protein. The sample shows 16,000 or so distinct CDR3 sequences, about 6.7% of them seen only once. The sequencing used lung tumor tissue, collected at surgery. These receptors originate from a female donor with early-stage non-small cell lung cancer.

This clonotype was counted at least ten times. Found in a library prepared for alpha chains, this beta chain is an off-target read, and its abundance has little meaning. The CDR3 DNA reads TGTGCCAGCTCCAGCTCGAAGGCCTACGAGCAGTACTTC. This codes for CASSSSKAYEQYF. This sequence joins TRBV28 and TRBJ2-7, with D uncertain. There are 13 residues in the CDR3. Between the trimmed V and J ends, which lost 8 bases and 2 bases, there was a span of 13 bases. Germline lookup yields CDR1 MDHEN and CDR2 SYDVKM.

This clonotype was seen ten or more times. As an off-target read in a library built for alpha chains, this beta chain has a frequency of little significance. This chain joins TRBV20-1 and TRBJ1-1, with a weak D call TRBD1 (5 bases). The ends were cut back, 2 bases at V and 4 bases at J, with 14 bases in the middle. This CDR3 comprises 14 residues. CDR1 and CDR2 from the germline V gene are DFQATT and SNEGSKA (reference sequence). In DNA form, the CDR3 reads TGCAGTGCTAGACGGACGGGGGTCAGCACTGAAGCTTTCTTT. It specifies CSARRTGVSTEAFF.

This clonotype rates as medium-sized (0.01 to 0.1%). This beta chain slipped into a library made for alpha chains as a stray read, so its size is not meaningful. CDR3 sequence (DNA): TGTGCCAGCAGCCCAGACGGCTCCTACGAGCAGTACTTC. Its translation is CASSPDGSYEQYF. V gene TRBV3-1 combines with J gene TRBJ2-7; D gene ambiguous. The CDR3 is 13 residues long. The V gene lost 4 bases and the J gene lost 0 bases, with 7 bases spanning the gap. Germline V gene data show CDR1 as LGHDT and CDR2 as YNNKEL (reference sequence).

This clonotype has a handful of counts. For a library built for alpha chains, this beta chain is a stray read; little rests on its size. V is TRBV7-2 and J is TRBJ1-1; the match to TRBD1 covers 9 bases. The length of the CDR3 is 14 residues. Germline CDR1 is SGHTA and CDR2 is FQGNSA. J was trimmed by 7 bases and V by 5 bases; bases with no gene match: 8. CDR3 in DNA: TGTGCCAGCAGCATTAAGGGACAGGGCCTTGAAGCTTTCTTT. Translation gives CASSIKGQGLEAFF.

This clonotype was found many times. The library was prepared for alpha chains; this beta chain is a stray read, so its frequency means little. The rearrangement links TRBV7-6 to TRBJ2-5; D perhaps matches TRBD2 (6 bases). V was cut by 5 bases and J by 5 bases, with 12 bases left in between. Germline CDR1 SGHVS, CDR2 FNYEAQ. This CDR3 contains 13 residues. As DNA, the CDR3 is TGTGCCAGCAGCCCGGGACTTTCGGAGACCCAGTACTTC. Translation gives CASSPGLSETQYF.

This clonotype was counted at least ten times. This beta chain appears as a stray read in a library generated for alpha chains; its size is not informative. The CDR3 bases are TGTGCCAGCAGCTTATACAAGGGAGTCGCTGACGGCTACACCTTC. It specifies CASSLYKGVADGYTF. The gene calls are TRBV5-6 and TRBJ1-2, with unresolved D. The CDR3 loop spans 15 amino acids. Trimming took 2 bases from V and 8 from J, leaving 19 bases between them. Germline V gene lookup returns CDR1 SGHDT and CDR2 YYEEEE.

This clonotype is termed medium-sized. Because this beta chain is a stray read in a library intended to capture alpha chains, its abundance should not be given much weight. The chain uses TRBV18 and TRBJ2-7; TRBD1 aligns across 9 bases. The CDR3 has 14 residues. The germline V gene encodes CDR1 KGHSH and CDR2 LQKENI. J lost 2 bases, V lost 3 bases, and 2 bases had no gene match. The CDR3 loop reads CASSPGQGPYEQYF. CDR3 nucleotide sequence: TGTGCCAGCTCACCCGGACAGGGGCCCTACGAGCAGTACTTC. The full variable domain, rest sourced from reference TRBV18 and TRBJ2-7, is NAGVMQNPRHLVRRRGQEARLRCSPMKGHSHVYWYRQLPEEGLKFMVYLQKENIIDESGMPKERFSAEFPKEGPSILRIQQVVRGDSAAYFCASSPGQGPYEQYFGPGTRLTVT.

This clonotype showed up many times. The library was designed around alpha chains, so this beta chain is a stray read whose abundance carries little weight. The chain is built from TRBV28 and TRBJ1-5, with D possibly TRBD1 on 5 matching bases. The CDR3 loop spans 15 amino acids. V gave up 7 bases and J gave up 6 bases, with 19 bases separating them. Germline V gives CDR1 MDHEN, CDR2 SYDVKM. The CDR3 is CASIHGTEFGQPQHF. The CDR3 nucleotides read TGTGCCAGCATCCACGGGACGGAGTTTGGTCAGCCCCAGCATTTT.

Many counts were recorded for this clonotype. Within a library made for alpha chains, this beta chain is off target, and its count is uninformative. This chain joins TRBV5-4 and TRBJ2-7; 13 positions agree with TRBD2. Germline V lookup: CDR1 SGHNT, CDR2 YYREEE (reference sequence). There are 15 residues in the CDR3. V gave up 4 bases and J gave up 2 bases; unmatched junction bases: 3. CDR3 loop: CASSLGLAGTYEQYF. The CDR3 bases are TGTGCCAGCAGCCTGGGACTAGCGGGAACCTACGAGCAGTACTTC.

This clonotype was counted only a few times. Since the library was made to target alpha chains, this beta chain is a stray read and its abundance is not meaningful. J is TRBJ2-3 and V is TRBV10-3; D is perhaps TRBD2 (7 bases). The CDR3 has 15 residues. V was clipped by 3 bases and J by 5 bases, with 15 bases between them. Per germline, CDR1 ENHRY and CDR2 SYGVKD. The CDR3 here is CAISELGGPQDTQYF. The CDR3 DNA sequence: TGTGCCATCAGTGAACTCGGGGGGCCCCAAGATACGCAGTATTTT.

This clonotype came up many times. This beta chain is off target for a library built for alpha chains, so its abundance means little. The J gene is TRBJ2-3, the V gene TRBV7-3; 10 nucleotides line up with TRBD2. V was pared by 5 bases and J by 2 bases, with 7 bases of the junction left unmatched. Germline V gene lookup returns CDR1 SGHTA and CDR2 FQGTGA. CDR3 size: 16 residues. The CDR3 loop is CASSPQAGGYTDTQYF. For the CDR3, the DNA is TGTGCCAGCAGCCCGCAAGCGGGGGGGTACACAGATACGCAGTATTTT.

This clonotype was detected ten times or more. This beta chain appears as a stray read in a library generated for alpha chains; its size is not informative. The chain joins TRBV6-5 to TRBJ1-2; the match to TRBD1 covers 10 bases. The CDR3 is 14 amino acids. Trimming removed 5 bases from V and 8 bases from J; junction bases left unmatched: 8. Looked up from germline, CDR1 is MNHEY and CDR2 is SVGAGI. DNA of the CDR3: TGTGCCAGCAGTCCGGGACAGGGGAAAGGAGGCTACACCTTC. Its translation: CASSPGQGKGGYTF.

This clonotype was seen many times. This beta chain represents an off-target read in a library built for alpha chains; its size is of limited meaning. This chain joins TRBV10-2 and TRBJ2-5; 10 bases are shared with TRBD2. The CDR3 loop spans 16 amino acids. Germline V gene sequence: CDR1 WSHSY, CDR2 SAAADI. V trimming: 3 bases; J trimming: 0 bases; junction bases outside the gene matches: 4. CDR3 loop: CASSDGSGGNQETQYF. The CDR3, as DNA: TGCGCCAGCAGTGATGGTAGCGGGGGGAACCAAGAGACCCAGTACTTC.

This clonotype was observed at least ten times. This beta chain is a stray sequence in a library constructed for alpha chains; its clone size is not meaningful. The chain carries TRBV3-1 and TRBJ1-3, with D perhaps TRBD1 (6 bases). Germline V gene lookup returns CDR1 LGHDT and CDR2 YNNKEL (reference sequence). The CDR3 extends over 16 amino acids. Trimming stripped 0 bases from V and 1 base from J, with 10 bases between. The CDR3 sequence: CASSQDWTASGNTIYF. The CDR3 nucleotides read TGTGCCAGCAGCCAAGATTGGACAGCTTCTGGAAACACCATATATTTT.

This clonotype ranks as medium-sized. Little can be read into the size of this beta chain, an off-target read in a library designed for alpha chains. This chain links TRBV12-3 or TRBV12-4 with TRBJ1-5, with D perhaps TRBD1 (6 bases). V was pared by 5 bases and J by 7 bases, with 12 bases between. The CDR3 has 13 amino acids. The CDR3, as DNA: TGTGCCAGCAGTCGGGAGCAGGGGCAGCCCCAGCATTTT. Amino acids: CASSREQGQPQHF.